This TCR beta chain was observed in a study of T cell responses to AZD1222 COVID-19 vaccine. Background on the study: Researchers grouped second doses given at about 4 or about 12 weeks into one pool. Study results and caveats: The study sampled repertoires only after the peak T cell response. There were vaccine-associated CD4 TCRs across spike, dominant at 160-218 and 743-854. With two AZD1222 doses given, Spike-specific TCR breadth and depth both rose.

CDR3 size: 15 residues. V shed 5 bases, J shed 6 bases, and the junction held 15 bases outside the gene matches. Germline V gene sequence: CDR1 GTSNPN, CDR2 SVGIG (reference sequence). The repertoire was sequenced with immunoSEQ multiplex PCR; TCRdb's copy has only in-frame clones and lacks some. The sample consists of some 84,000 clones, about 87% of them appearing once. As regards this clone: The antigen is unknown.

The sample in question was peripheral blood, obtained on day 0 of AZD1222 vaccination. The chain is built from TRBV30 and TRBJ1-2, with TRBD1 matching 7 bases. This clonotype was sampled from an adult in good health. The CDR3 here is CAWETPGQSFNGYTF. Written as DNA, the CDR3 is TGTGCCTGGGAAACTCCGGGACAGTCCTTTAATGGCTACACCTTC.